This record looks at one T cell receptor (beta chain) sequence and its context. Sequenced by immunoSEQ multiplex PCR; TCRdb stores in-frame clones only, minus some. The table has tens of thousands of clones, 75% to 95% seen once. The nonmyeloablative bone marrow transplants came from related graft donors, with transient mixed chimerism. CD4+CD25+CD127- Tregs, CD4+CD25- non-Tregs, CD4 and CD8 cells were sorted. These data originate in a study of Tregs in tolerant kidney transplant recipients. CDR1 is MGHRA and CDR2 is YSYEKL in the germline V gene. The CDR3 extends over 14 amino acids. Trimming removed 2 bases from V and 4 bases from J; junction bases left unmatched: 3.

The specimen was CD4+ T cells from blood (PBMCs), collected 24 months after the transplant. The source is a human patient who received a combined kidney and bone marrow transplant. Some of the T cells may derive from the graft donor. The chain recombines TRBV4-1 with TRBJ2-5; 8 nucleotides line up with TRBD2. CDR3 DNA sequence: TGCGCCAGCAGCCAACGGGAGGGCCTAGAGACCCAGTACTTC. This sequence encodes CASSQREGLETQYF.